The clone carrying this TCR beta chain was recorded only once. The data originate from a study of blood T cell repertoires in COVID-19. Authors' analysis steps: Researchers report that nucleated cell counts were estimated from reference gene primer amplification. Clones were read by immunoSEQ multiplex PCR, and TCRdb kept only the in-frame ones, dropping some. V, J and clone size were drawn from that table, and D and trimming were deduced from the DNA. The sample has 240,000 or so clones; approximately 83% are singletons. CDR3 length equals 15 residues. Germline trimming cut 5 bases from V and 2 bases from J; bases unmatched to any gene: 5. Per the germline V gene, CDR1 is LNHNV and CDR2 is YYDKDF (reference sequence).

J is TRBJ2-7 and V is TRBV15, with TRBD2 matching over 11 bases. The receptor was isolated from a woman aged 40 to 50 with acute COVID-19. Sample: PBMCs or T cells enriched from blood (not recorded which). The CDR3 DNA reads as TGTGCCACCAGCGCTCCGGGACTAGCGGCCTACGAGCAGTACTTC. Protein product: CATSAPGLAAYEQYF. The full variable domain, its missing parts supplied by reference TRBV15 and TRBJ2-7, is DAMVIQNPRYQVTQFGKPVTLSCSQTLNHNVMYWYQQKSSQAPKLLFHYYDKDFNNEADTPDNFQSRRPNTSFCFLDIRSPGLGDTAMYLCATSAPGLAAYEQYFGPGTRLTVT.